Sequencing of this T cell receptor beta chain was carried out in a study of T cells after yellow fever vaccination. The study, taken as a whole, reports: Highly abundant clonotypes carried over from the bulk population could end up in FACS-sorted repertoires as contaminants.

Trimming took off 2 bases at V and 5 bases at J, with 15 bases between the two ends. The CDR3 consists of 15 residues. Germline CDR1 reads MDHEN; CDR2 reads SYDVKM. Template switching by 5'RACE produced TCR cDNA, adding a universal primer site and UMIs. One entry per CDR3 protein, called by TCRdb with MiXCR from the 5' RACE reads. This table has around 330,000 distinct CDR3 sequences, around 4% appearing once. On this clonotype: Its antigen is not identified.

The clonotype originates from a man between 18 and 35 years old who received the YFV17D yellow fever vaccine. This specimen was PBMCs, taken on the day of the yellow fever booster vaccination. The V gene is TRBV28, the J gene TRBJ1-2, with D hard to call. The CDR3 nucleotides are TGTGCCAGCAGTTTACTTGGTGACGGAAGATATGGCTACACCTTC. The encoded protein is CASSLLGDGRYGYTF.